These 8 T cell receptor beta chains were sequenced from one sample in a study of blood T cell repertoires in COVID-19. Profiling relied on immunoSEQ multiplex PCR, and the TCRdb table lists in-frame clones only, not all of them. The sample includes hundreds of thousands of clones, around 88% of them seen just once. The specimen sequenced was PBMCs or T cells enriched from blood (not recorded which). The receptor set was obtained from a woman in her 40s with acute COVID-19.

CDR3: CASSSDPQGGPRVFRPQHF. The CDR3 DNA reads TGTGCCAGCAGTTCCGACCCCCAGGGGGGCCCCCGGGTCTTTCGGCCCCAGCATTTT. The chain links TRBV27 to TRBJ1-5; 7 nucleotides align to TRBD1. Per germline, CDR1 MNHEY and CDR2 SMNVEV (reference sequence). This CDR3 region has 19 residues. Trimming took 4 bases from V and 9 from J; bases not matched to a gene: 24.

This chain connects TRBV7-2 to TRBJ1-2; 8 bases are a match to TRBD1. CDR1 and CDR2 from the germline V gene are SGHTA and FQGNSA. The CDR3 is 16 residues long. V lost 4 bases, J lost 2 bases, and 9 bases stayed unmatched. The CDR3: CASSYNQGATNYGYTF. In DNA, the CDR3 is TGTGCCAGCAGCTATAATCAGGGGGCTACCAACTATGGCTACACCTTC.

V usage is TRBV28 and J usage is TRBJ2-7; 8 bases line up with TRBD2. The ends lost 6 bases at V and 6 bases at J; junction bases unmatched: 13. Germline V gives CDR1 MDHEN, CDR2 SYDVKM. The CDR3 is 15 residues long. The CDR3 nucleotides are TGTGCCAGCAGCCCGGGGGGGGAGGGTCGTTTCGAGCAGTACTTC. Translated: CASSPGGEGRFEQYF.

CDR3 region: CASSRQGGTEAFF. CDR3 coding DNA: TGTGCCAGCAGTCGACAGGGAGGCACTGAAGCTTTCTTT. The J gene is TRBJ1-1, the V gene TRBV11-2, with 7 bases that match TRBD1. V trimming: 6 bases; J trimming: 4 bases; junction bases outside the gene matches: 5. Germline loops: CDR1 SGHAT, CDR2 FQNNGV. The CDR3 is made up of 13 amino acids.

The chain employs TRBV6-2 or TRBV6-3 and TRBJ2-7; a possible D gene is TRBD1 (6 bases). The CDR3 extends over 15 amino acids. Germline CDR1 MNHEY, CDR2 SVGEGT. The V gene lost 4 bases and the J gene lost 3 bases, with 16 bases spanning the gap. The chain's CDR3 is CASSSPDRVHYEQYF. CDR3 coding DNA: TGTGCCAGCAGTTCCCCGGACAGAGTCCACTACGAGCAGTACTTC.

This chain connects TRBV15 to TRBJ1-5; D remains unclear. Germline V gives CDR1 LNHNV, CDR2 YYDKDF (reference sequence). The CDR3 has 16 residues. Trimming took 0 bases from V and 6 from J, leaving 15 bases between them. As DNA, the CDR3 is TGTGCCACCAGCAGAGATCCGGCGGGCGGGCGTCAGCCCCAGCATTTT. It codes for CATSRDPAGGRQPQHF.

The V gene is TRBV14, the J gene TRBJ1-1, with D maybe TRBD1 (5 bases). CDR3 length: 14 amino acids. Trimming removed 1 base at V and 4 bases at J, with 10 bases between. Looked up from germline, CDR1 is SGHDN and CDR2 is FVKESK. The CDR3 coding sequence is TGTGCCAGCAGCCAAGTTGCAGGGCTCACTGAAGCTTTCTTT. Its protein product is CASSQVAGLTEAFF.

The chain joins TRBV15 to TRBJ2-1; D possibly corresponds to TRBD1 (5 bases). This CDR3 comprises 12 residues. The germline V and J ends were trimmed by 1 base and 9 bases, with 7 bases remaining between them. The germline V gene encodes CDR1 LNHNV and CDR2 YYDKDF (reference sequence). CDR3 nucleotides: TGTGCCACCAGCAGAGTGGGGCTTGAGCAGTTCTTC. Protein: CATSRVGLEQFF.